These T cell receptor beta chains were read from a single sample in a study of CD4 T cell repertoires in COVID-19. Libraries were prepared by immunoSEQ multiplex PCR; TCRdb keeps only in-frame clonotypes and omits some of them. The sample yields fewer than 9,500 clones, roughly 84% seen once. The source was effector memory CD4+ T cells from blood, collected before the COVID-19 pandemic. The origin of the receptors is a human donor who had COVID-19. The CDR3 runs from the conserved cysteine through the conserved F or W. Fields, in order: J gene, V gene, clone size, D gene, CDR3 DNA, CDR3 protein. D genes are given only for firm matches. Clone size is shown for a subset of rows, as once, few, many or a class of expanded clone.

>TRBJ1-5|TRBV4-1|-|-
TGCGCCAGCAGGCAGGGATTGGATCAGCCCCAGCATTTT
CASRQGLDQPQHF
>TRBJ2-1|TRBV9|-|-
TGTGCCAGCAGCGTTACAGGGCTGTCCTACAATGAGCAGTTCTTC
CASSVTGLSYNEQFF
>TRBJ2-7|TRBV18|-|-
TGTGCCAGCTCACCGGCGGGCAACCCCTACGAGCAGTACTTC
CASSPAGNPYEQYF
>TRBJ1-2|TRBV7-2|-|TRBD1
TGTGCCAGCAGTTTGACGACAGGGGTCCGTGGCTACACCTTC
CASSLTTGVRGYTF
>TRBJ2-5|TRBV6-1|-|-
TGTGCCAGCACCCTAGACCCAGGGTACCAAGAGACCCAGTACTTC
CASTLDPGYQETQYF
>TRBJ2-6|TRBV19|-|-
TGTGCCAGTAGTATATCCAGCGGTGGGGCCAACGTCCTGACTTTC
CASSISSGGANVLTF
>TRBJ2-3|TRBV10-3|few|TRBD2
TGTGCCATCAGGCCAATAGCGGGAGAAGGGACAGATACGCAGTATTTT
CAIRPIAGEGTDTQYF
>TRBJ2-2|TRBV7-9|-|TRBD2
TGTGCCAGCAGCTTAGATTTGGCGGGAGTTAGCACCGGGGAGCTGTTTTTT
CASSLDLAGVSTGELFF
>TRBJ2-3|TRBV29-1|-|-
TGCAGCGTTGGAGTCGCGAGCACAGATACGCAGTATTTT
CSVGVASTDTQYF
>TRBJ2-5|TRBV19|once|TRBD1
TGTGCCAGTAGTAGAGGGCAGGGGGTTGAGACCCAGTACTTC
CASSRGQGVETQYF
>TRBJ1-5|TRBV19|-|-
TGTGCCAGTAGTATAGGTTCGGGAGGGTACCAGCCCCAGCATTTT
CASSIGSGGYQPQHF
>TRBJ2-7|TRBV11-2|-|-
TGTGCCAGCAGCTTAGATGCCCCGGGGCCAGCGGGCTCGGGCTACGAGCAGTACTTC
CASSLDAPGPAGSGYEQYF
>TRBJ1-5|TRBV7-2|-|TRBD1
TGTGCCAGCAGCTGGACAGGGGGCGCCGGTCAGCCCCAGCATTTT
CASSWTGGAGQPQHF
>TRBJ1-5|TRBV10-2|-|-
TGCGCCAGCAGAAAAAACAGGGACAATCAGCCCCAGCATTTT
CASRKNRDNQPQHF
>TRBJ2-5|TRBV4-2|-|TRBD2
TGTGCCAGCAGCCACTTTGGGGACTACCCAAGCCCAAGCGAGACCCAGTACTTC
CASSHFGDYPSPSETQYF
>TRBJ2-7|TRBV10-3|-|TRBD1
TGTGCCATCAGTGCAACCGGGACAGGGCCCTACGAGCAGTACTTC
CAISATGTGPYEQYF
>TRBJ2-5|TRBV5-3|-|TRBD1
TGTGCCAGAAGCGGGGACAGGCCTCAAGAGACCCAGTACTTC
CARSGDRPQETQYF
>TRBJ2-1|TRBV27|-|-
TGTGCCAGCAGTTTAAAAGGGGCCGTTTCCTACAATGAGCAGTTCTTC
CASSLKGAVSYNEQFF
>TRBJ1-2|TRBV6-1|-|-
TGTGCCAGCAGTGATACAGTCACAGCAGTCTATGGCTACACCTTC
CASSDTVTAVYGYTF
>TRBJ1-4|TRBV10-2|few|TRBD1
TGCGCCAGCAGGGGGGGGCAGGGGGCACGGGAAAAACTGTTTTTT
CASRGGQGAREKLFF
>TRBJ2-5|TRBV7-2|-|-
TGTGCCAGCAGCTTAACCGCGGGTCGGGAGACCCAGTACTTC
CASSLTAGRETQYF
>TRBJ2-3|TRBV11-3|-|TRBD2
TGTGCCAGCAGCTTAGGCCAGCGGGAGGTCACAGATACGCAGTATTTT
CASSLGQREVTDTQYF
>TRBJ2-7|TRBV30|-|TRBD1
TGTGCCTGGAGCATCGGGGGGACAGGGCAATACGAGCAGTACTTC
CAWSIGGTGQYEQYF
>TRBJ2-1|TRBV15|-|-
TGTGCCACCAGCAGAGCGGTCCGGGGCTACAATGAGCAGTTCTTC
CATSRAVRGYNEQFF
>TRBJ2-3|TRBV29-1|-|TRBD2
TGCAGCGTCATAGGACTAGCCGCCCGCACAGATACGCAGTATTTT
CSVIGLAARTDTQYF
>TRBJ2-3|TRBV6-1|-|-
TGTGCCAGCAGTGCATTGACTTCAGATACGCAGTATTTT
CASSALTSDTQYF
>TRBJ2-1|TRBV5-1|-|-
TGCGCCAGCAGCTTGACGGTTTCAGGGGGGTCCTACAATGAGCAGTTCTTC
CASSLTVSGGSYNEQFF
>TRBJ1-4|TRBV4-1|-|-
TGCGCCAGCAGCCGGTTTTGGCAGGGAAATGAAAAACTGTTTTTT
CASSRFWQGNEKLFF